This TCR beta chain was recorded in a study of blood T cell repertoires in COVID-19. Study-wide context: The origin of the acute and convalescent COVID-19 samples was the United States, Italy and Spain. T cells, B-cell-depleted T cells, or PBMCs supplied cDNA or gDNA.

V was trimmed by 4 bases and J by 5 bases, leaving 9 bases between them. This CDR3 comprises 13 residues. Germline-derived CDR1 and CDR2 are MDHEN and SYDVKM. Participant-given clinical history determined each cohort assignment. In the original workflow: The authors estimated nucleated cell counts from reference gene primer amplification. Clones were sequenced by immunoSEQ multiplex PCR, and TCRdb holds only the in-frame ones, with some missing. Clonal size and the V and J genes are those of that table, whereas D and trimming came from the DNA. Among hundreds of thousands of clones, 80% to 90% were seen once, and the ten largest hold approximately 9%.

This chain uses TRBV28 with TRBJ1-5, with D unclear. This TCR was sampled from a woman in her late teens or twenties who had recovered from COVID-19. Sequenced input: PBMCs or T cells enriched from blood (not recorded which). CDR3 residues: CASSSPTDQPQHF. CDR3 in DNA: TGTGCCAGCAGTTCTCCTACGGATCAGCCCCAGCATTTT.